This T cell receptor (beta chain) appears in the sequencing data of a study of blood T cell repertoires in COVID-19. As for the study in general: Italy, Spain and the United States were the sources of the convalescent and acute COVID-19 samples. T cells, B-cell-depleted T cells, or PBMCs supplied cDNA or gDNA.

The germline gives CDR1 LNHNV, CDR2 YYDKDF (reference sequence). Unmatched junction bases numbered 5, after V lost 0 bases and J lost 5 bases. There are 16 residues in the CDR3. In the source study's methods: Reference gene primers were amplified, and this amplification served to estimate nucleated cell counts. This table comes from immunoSEQ multiplex PCR, and its TCRdb copy is limited to in-frame clones, with some not included. V and J calls and clone size are those listed in that table; D and trimming were worked out from the DNA. The repertoire holds fewer than 150,000 clones, with roughly 80% as singletons.

This clonotype was obtained from a woman in her fifties or sixties with acute or convalescent COVID-19. The sample consisted of peripheral blood. The chain combines TRBV15 with TRBJ2-3, with TRBD1 matching 10 bases. The CDR3 nucleotides read TGTGCCACCAGCAGAGATAGAGGGACAGGGGAAGATACGCAGTATTTT. Translated, it gives CATSRDRGTGEDTQYF.